This T cell receptor beta chain is from a study of CD8 T cells in Susac syndrome. The RNA input was roughly 0.45 to 1 ug, and it was reverse transcribed with random hexamers. Each CDR3 protein is one row after TCRdb ran MiXCR on the immunoSEQ multiplex PCR reads. In the table there are around 50,000 distinct CDR3 sequences, roughly 92% of which are singletons. CDR3 size: 12 residues. V was pared by 4 bases and J by 11 bases, with 14 bases between. Per the germline V gene, CDR1 is SQVTM and CDR2 is ANQGSEA. This clonotype was observed once. Sequences were obtained from CD8+ T cells from PBMCs. This clonotype was sampled from a human donor in good health. The chain carries TRBV29-1 and TRBJ2-2; maybe TRBD2 (7 bases). The CDR3 loop is CSVVNREGELFF. The DNA of the CDR3 is TGCAGCGTTGTCAACAGGGAGGGAGAGCTGTTTTTT.